A selection of T cell receptor beta chains follows, all from one sample in a study of T cell responses to AZD1222 COVID-19 vaccine. Method: immunoSEQ multiplex PCR; TCRdb's copy keeps in-frame clones and lacks some. The data contain around 120,000 clones, just under 90% of them singletons. Material: peripheral blood, obtained on day 0 of AZD1222 vaccination. These receptors originate from an adult in good health. Each CDR3 is given with its conserved first and last residue. A D gene is named only where the DNA matches it firmly. Expanded clones get a size class; other rows say once, few or many, or leave the size out.

v_call	clone_size	j_call	d_call	cdr3_nt	cdr3_aa
TRBV5-1	-	TRBJ2-3	-	TGCGCCAGCAGTCCGGTAGAGGGAGTCTATACGCAGTATTTT	CASSPVEGVYTQYF
TRBV6-5	-	TRBJ1-6	-	TGTGCCAGCAGTTACGAGGGCCAAATTAATTCACCCCTCCACTTT	CASSYEGQINSPLHF
TRBV5-4	-	TRBJ2-1	-	TGTGCCAGCAGGAAAACTAGTAGCACCTACAATGAGCAGTTCTTC	CASRKTSSTYNEQFF
TRBV9	-	TRBJ1-2	-	TGTGCCAGCAGCGTAGCTGCCGGGCTCAACTATGGCTACACCTTC	CASSVAAGLNYGYTF
TRBV24-1	-	TRBJ2-3	-	TGTGCCACCAGTGATTTTAAAGATACGCAGTATTTT	CATSDFKDTQYF
TRBV6-5	once	TRBJ1-5	-	TGTGCCAGCAGACGCGCGGGGAATAGCAATCAGCCCCAGCATTTT	CASRRAGNSNQPQHF
TRBV14	-	TRBJ2-2	-	TGTGCCAGCGGTATCGGGACCGCCGTCCGCGAGCTGTTTTTT	CASGIGTAVRELFF
TRBV9	-	TRBJ1-2	-	TGTGCCAGCAGCGTAGTGAACGGGCCTAACTATGGCTACACCTTC	CASSVVNGPNYGYTF
TRBV4-1	-	TRBJ2-7	-	TGCGCCAGCAGCCAAGTTGTCCTGGAACCCTACGAGCAGTACTTC	CASSQVVLEPYEQYF
TRBV6-5	-	TRBJ1-2	-	TGTGCCAGCAGTTACTCGACGACATCCAACGTGGGCTACACCTTC	CASSYSTTSNVGYTF